This T cell receptor beta chain was recorded in a study of identical twins. Study-level points and caveats: Twins' surplus sharing was weaker for beta out-of-frame sequences. Abundant beta clonotypes from cord blood bore fewer insertions; memory repertoires lacked this pattern. Models underestimated out-of-frame TCR alpha sharing in monozygotic twins.

Only healthy Caucasians were enrolled as donors. Points on this clonotype: Its antigen is unidentified.

TCRdb fed the 5' RACE reads into MiXCR, producing one record per CDR3 protein. The profile shows roughly 250,000 distinct CDR3 sequences, over 13% of them singletons. The CDR3 extends over 14 amino acids. Looked up from germline, CDR1 is DFQATT and CDR2 is SNEGSKA (reference sequence). Trimming removed 5 bases from V and 3 bases from J; junction bases left unmatched: 5. The chain couples TRBV20-1 to TRBJ2-5; TRBD1 aligns across 11 bases. The specimen was memory (CD45RO+) T cells sorted from blood. The clonotype originates from a woman aged 18-35 years in good health. CDR3 protein: CSALSGQGEETQYF. As DNA, the CDR3 is TGCAGTGCTCTCTCGGGACAGGGGGAAGAGACCCAGTACTTC.